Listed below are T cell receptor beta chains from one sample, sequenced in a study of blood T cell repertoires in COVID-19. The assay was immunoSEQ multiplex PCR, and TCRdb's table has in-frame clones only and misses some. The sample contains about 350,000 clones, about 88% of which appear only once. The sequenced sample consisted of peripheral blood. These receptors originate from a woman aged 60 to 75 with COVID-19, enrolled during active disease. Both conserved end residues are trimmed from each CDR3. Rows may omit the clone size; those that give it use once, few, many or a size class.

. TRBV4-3 ASSQDWGDNSPLH
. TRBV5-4 ASSPRGRGMNTGELF
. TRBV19 ASMGQRSGANVLT
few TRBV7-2 ASSLDTGGYGYT
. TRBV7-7 ASNGGTGELF
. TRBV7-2 ASSASGGSLDTQY
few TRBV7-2 ASSLTSQTYNEQF
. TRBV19 ASSIVATGLRGYT
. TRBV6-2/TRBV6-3 ASSSLSNRRYEQY
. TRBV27 ASSSAVTNYGYT
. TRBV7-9 ASSFRHTEAF
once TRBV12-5 ASGLVQGYNSPLH
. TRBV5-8 ASSLTGTDPYEQY
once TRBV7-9 ASSLTDRAAESGANVLT
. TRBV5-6 ASSPGIAYEQY
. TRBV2 ASIRTGTGGLYEQF
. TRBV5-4 ASSLGQGGNTEAF
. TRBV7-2 ASSLTRDRGRQDSYEQY
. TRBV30 AWSPGDTQY
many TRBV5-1 ASSTQGVNTEAF
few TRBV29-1 SVGEFLYEQY
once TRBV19 ASSITSGGYTDTQY
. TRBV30 AWSVVRDRRYEQY